The sequence of this T cell receptor beta chain was determined in a study of blood T cell repertoires in COVID-19. On the study more broadly: Acute and convalescent COVID-19 samples came from the United States, Italy and Spain. Nucleic acid was either cDNA or gDNA, and it came from T cells, B-cell-depleted T cells, or PBMCs.

Clones were sequenced by immunoSEQ multiplex PCR, and TCRdb holds only the in-frame ones, with some missing. This sample has approximately 190,000 clones, with 88% found just once. The germline V gene encodes CDR1 LNHDA and CDR2 SQIVND (reference sequence). V lost 3 bases to trimming and J lost 5 bases, with 14 bases between them. This CDR3 has 15 amino acids. The TCR originated in a man aged 40-50 years with active or convalescent COVID-19. The chain joins TRBV19 to TRBJ1-5; perhaps TRBD1 as D (5 bases). The sequencing input was peripheral blood. CDR3 protein: CASSMEASRDQPQHF. CDR3 sequence (DNA): TGTGCCAGTAGTATGGAAGCAAGCAGGGATCAGCCCCAGCATTTT.